A single sample gave rise to the 14 T cell receptor beta chains below, sequenced in a study of CD8 T cells in ankylosing spondylitis. Each CDR3 protein gets one entry after TCRdb re-called the 5' RACE reads with MiXCR. The sample gives approximately 140,000 distinct CDR3 sequences, approximately 8.4% of which show up once; less than 7.5% is in the top ten. The specimen was synovial fluid, either unsorted or a sorted T cell fraction (not recorded which). The receptors were gathered from a male donor with ankylosing spondylitis.

This clonotype was counted only a few times. The chain joins TRBV20-1 to TRBJ2-7; weak D call: TRBD1 (5 bases). The CDR3 extends over 15 amino acids. V was cut by 6 bases and J by 0 bases, with 18 bases left in between. The germline V gene has CDR1 DFQATT and CDR2 SNEGSKA (reference sequence). The CDR3 loop is CSAQGRTLGSYEQYF. For the CDR3, the DNA is TGCAGTGCCCAGGGCAGGACCCTTGGCTCCTACGAGCAGTACTTC.

The rearrangement links TRBV7-2 to TRBJ2-5; D might be TRBD2 (6 bases). V was shortened by 4 bases and J by 2 bases, with 20 bases between the two germline ends. CDR1 is SGHTA and CDR2 is FQGNSA in the germline V gene. CDR3 length: 17 residues. CDR3 region: CASSSRLSGSGQETQYF. In nucleotides, the CDR3 is TGTGCCAGCAGCTCCCGCTTGTCCGGGAGTGGACAAGAGACCCAGTACTTC.

This chain joins TRBV20-1 and TRBJ2-7; TRBD2 agrees at 11 bases. The ends lost 3 bases at V and 4 bases at J; junction bases unmatched: 5. The CDR3 extends over 14 amino acids. Per germline, CDR1 DFQATT and CDR2 SNEGSKA (reference sequence). In nucleotides, the CDR3 is TGCAGTGCTAGGCCTCCTAGCGGGGGGTACGAGCAGTACTTC. It translates to CSARPPSGGYEQYF.

This clonotype was recorded many times. The rearrangement joins TRBV30 to TRBJ2-7; TRBD2 agrees at 7 bases. V lost 2 bases, J lost 6 bases, and 1 base stayed unmatched. The CDR3 extends over 11 amino acids. The germline CDR1 and CDR2 sequences are GTSNPN and SVGIG (reference sequence). CDR3 sequence reads: CAWSWEGEQYF. CDR3 bases: TGTGCCTGGAGTTGGGAGGGCGAGCAGTACTTC.

Many counts were recorded for this clonotype. The V gene is TRBV4-2, the J gene TRBJ2-2; TRBD2 agrees at 7 bases. This CDR3 is 17 amino acids long. The J segment lost 2 bases and the V segment lost 0 bases, leaving 6 bases of the junction unmatched. Germline V CDR1 and CDR2: LGHNA, YNFKEQ. CDR3: CASSQDWGGGNTGELFF. The CDR3 bases are TGTGCCAGCAGCCAAGATTGGGGCGGGGGTAACACCGGGGAGCTGTTTTTT.

This clonotype has a count of ten or more. In DNA form, the CDR3 reads TGTGCCAGCACCCCGGTACGGAGCGGGGAGCTGTTTTTT. It encodes CASTPVRSGELFF. V usage is TRBV7-2 and J usage is TRBJ2-2; D not certain. There are 13 residues in the CDR3. V dropped 7 bases and J dropped 7 bases, with 13 bases sitting between them. Germline V gene sequence: CDR1 SGHTA, CDR2 FQGNSA. Full variable domain (remainder filled in from reference TRBV7-2 and TRBJ2-2): GAGVSQSPSNKVTEKGKDVELRCDPISGHTALYWYRQSLGQGLEFLIYFQGNSAPDKSGLPSDRFSAERTGGSVSTLTIQRTQQEDSAVYLCASTPVRSGELFFGEGSRLTVL.

This clonotype was observed a handful of times. The V gene is TRBV29-1, the J gene TRBJ2-7, with a possible D match to TRBD2 (6 bases). This CDR3 spans 14 amino acids. CDR1 is SQVTM and CDR2 is ANQGSEA in the germline V gene. V was pared by 7 bases and J by 2 bases, with 18 bases between. CDR3: CSAVPGTSTYEQYF. The CDR3 bases are TGCAGCGCAGTCCCCGGGACTTCGACCTACGAGCAGTACTTC.

This clonotype occurred many times. The V gene is TRBV7-2, the J gene TRBJ2-7; D uncertain. The CDR3 is made up of 14 amino acids. V gave up 5 bases and J gave up 0 bases, with 11 bases separating them. In germline, CDR1 is SGHTA, CDR2 FQGNSA. CDR3 sequence reads: CASSPQQSSYEQYF. The CDR3 coding sequence is TGTGCCAGCAGCCCCCAACAGAGCTCCTACGAGCAGTACTTC.

The table lists this clonotype with many counts. The chain is built from TRBV7-8 and TRBJ2-5, with 9 bases that match TRBD2. The CDR3 has 13 residues. The V gene end was trimmed by 8 bases and the J gene end by 2 bases; junction bases not matched to a gene: 3. CDR1 and CDR2 (germline): SGHVS, FQNEAQ. CDR3 in amino acids: CASASGEQETQYF. As DNA, the CDR3 is TGTGCCAGCGCTAGCGGGGAACAAGAGACCCAGTACTTC.

This clonotype was counted at least ten times. This chain uses TRBV30 with TRBJ2-3, with TRBD2 matching 14 bases. The V and J ends lost 7 bases and 2 bases, in that order; junction bases with no gene match: 8. The CDR3 spans 16 residues. Looked up from germline, CDR1 is GTSNPN and CDR2 is SVGIG (reference sequence). This CDR3 reads CALGTSGRLITDTQYF. In DNA, the CDR3 is TGTGCCTTGGGGACTAGCGGGAGATTGATCACAGATACGCAGTATTTT.

This clonotype was seen at least ten times. The chain has TRBV6-1 and TRBJ2-5, with TRBD1 identical over 8 bases. V lost 0 bases, J lost 1 base, and 13 bases stayed unmatched. This CDR3 region has 19 residues. Looked up from germline, CDR1 is MNHNS and CDR2 is SASEGT. This CDR3 is CASSEALVLQGGLQETQYF. CDR3 nucleotide sequence: TGTGCCAGCAGTGAAGCGCTGGTTTTACAGGGGGGCCTCCAAGAGACCCAGTACTTC.

The CDR3 DNA sequence: TGCAGTGCACCGCCAGGCGGGGCTCAAGAGACCCAGTACTTC. Translated, it gives CSAPPGGAQETQYF. The chain links TRBV20-1 to TRBJ2-5; D possibly corresponds to TRBD2 (6 bases). CDR1 is DFQATT, CDR2 SNEGSKA, per germline (reference sequence). The CDR3 is 14 residues long. V was shortened by 6 bases and J by 2 bases, with 16 bases between the two germline ends.

This clonotype was detected a few times. V is TRBV7-9 and J is TRBJ2-5; 7 bases line up with TRBD2. This CDR3 is 16 amino acids long. CDR1 and CDR2 (germline): SEHNR, FQNEAQ (reference sequence). Trimming at V came to 5 bases and at J to 1 base, leaving 10 bases not matched to a gene. The CDR3 DNA is TGTGCCAGCAGCCCTAGGAGTACTAGCGCCCAAGAGACCCAGTACTTC. Its translation: CASSPRSTSAQETQYF.

This sequence joins TRBV6-2 or TRBV6-3 and TRBJ2-7; TRBD2 might be the D (6 bases). Trimming removed 6 bases from V and 2 bases from J, with 14 bases in between. Germline V gives CDR1 MNHEY, CDR2 SVGEGT. CDR3 length: 14 amino acids. The CDR3 sequence: CASRRVEGTYEQYF. The DNA for the CDR3 is TGTGCCAGCAGAAGGGTGGAGGGGACCTACGAGCAGTACTTC.